The rows below give T cell receptor beta chains drawn from one sample of a study of T cell responses to AZD1222 COVID-19 vaccine. Assay used: immunoSEQ multiplex PCR; TCRdb lists only in-frame clones, some missing. There are 100,000 to 110,000 clones in the sample; about 89% occur only once, and around 4.4% lies in the top ten. Sequencing used peripheral blood, obtained on day 0 of MenACWY control vaccination. These receptors all stem from an adult in good health. CDR3s include the opening cysteine and the closing phenylalanine or tryptophan. The order of the fields is J gene, V gene, clone size, CDR3 length, D gene, CDR3 protein, CDR3 DNA. A D gene is named only where the DNA matches it firmly. Clone size is shown for a subset of rows, as once, few, many or a class of expanded clone.

TRBJ1-5	TRBV19	NA	15	NA	CASSIGEGDNQPQHF	TGTGCCAGTAGTATCGGGGAAGGGGACAATCAGCCCCAGCATTTT
TRBJ1-5	TRBV4-1	NA	18	NA	CASSQDPRISGSNQPQHF	TGCGCCAGCAGCCAAGACCCCCGTATCTCGGGAAGCAATCAGCCCCAGCATTTT
TRBJ2-3	TRBV30	NA	15	TRBD2	CAWRVGLAGGYTQYF	TGTGCCTGGAGGGTGGGACTAGCGGGAGGATATACGCAGTATTTT
TRBJ2-1	TRBV29-1	once	16	NA	CSVATASSDATNEQFF	TGCAGCGTTGCAACCGCCTCTAGCGACGCAACCAATGAGCAGTTCTTC
TRBJ1-5	TRBV28	NA	14	NA	CASSFWGADQPQHF	TGTGCCAGCAGCTTCTGGGGGGCTGATCAGCCCCAGCATTTT
TRBJ2-2	TRBV9	NA	12	NA	CASSSNTGELFF	TGTGCCAGCAGCTCAAACACCGGGGAGCTGTTTTTT
TRBJ1-2	TRBV28	once	15	NA	CASSSIRDLGYGYTF	TGTGCCAGCAGCTCGATTCGGGACCTCGGCTATGGCTACACCTTC
TRBJ1-3	TRBV6-1	NA	16	NA	CASSGRGGAAGNTIYF	TGTGCCAGCAGTGGTCGGGGGGGGGCAGCGGGAAACACCATATATTTT
TRBJ2-5	TRBV5-1	NA	13	NA	CASSVAGSRTQYF	TGCGCCAGCAGCGTTGCAGGGAGTAGGACCCAGTACTTC
TRBJ2-7	TRBV4-3	NA	15	NA	CASSQEFRATYEQYF	TGCGCCAGCAGCCAAGAGTTCAGGGCAACCTACGAGCAGTACTTC
TRBJ1-2	TRBV28	once	12	NA	CATSSQAYGYTF	TGTGCCACCTCCAGCCAGGCCTATGGCTACACCTTC
TRBJ2-5	TRBV11-2	NA	12	NA	CASSFTEETQYF	TGTGCCAGCAGCTTCACAGAAGAGACCCAGTACTTC
TRBJ1-6	TRBV2	NA	15	NA	CASSLTDSANSPLHF	TGTGCCAGCAGTCTGACAGACTCGGCTAATTCACCCCTCCACTTT
TRBJ2-2	TRBV11-3	NA	14	NA	CASDKGGNTGELFF	TGTGCCAGCGACAAGGGGGGTAACACCGGGGAGCTGTTTTTT
TRBJ1-4	TRBV6-1	NA	16	NA	CASSEDGVSSYEKLFF	TGTGCCAGCAGTGAAGATGGGGTCAGTTCCTATGAAAAACTGTTTTTT
TRBJ2-7	TRBV3-1/TRBV3-2	NA	15	NA	CASSQAPFGFYEQYF	TGTGCCAGCAGCCAAGCCCCCTTTGGGTTCTACGAGCAGTACTTC
TRBJ1-5	TRBV7-2	NA	15	TRBD1	CASSSRDREGQPQHF	TGTGCCAGCAGCTCCAGGGACAGGGAAGGTCAGCCCCAGCATTTT
TRBJ1-6	TRBV30	NA	16	NA	CAWSVFSHTVRSPLHF	TGTGCCTGGAGTGTATTTAGCCATACCGTACGGTCACCCCTCCACTTT
TRBJ2-3	TRBV18	NA	15	TRBD2	CASSPRTSATDTQYF	TGTGCCAGCTCACCCCGGACTAGCGCAACAGATACGCAGTATTTT
TRBJ2-2	TRBV6-2/TRBV6-3	few	17	NA	CASSYDPVPSNTGELFF	TGTGCCAGCAGTTACGATCCAGTCCCCTCGAACACCGGGGAGCTGTTTTTT
TRBJ1-1	TRBV4-3	NA	14	NA	CASSQGGVNTEAFF	TGCGCCAGCAGCCAAGGTGGGGTTAACACTGAAGCTTTCTTT
TRBJ2-7	TRBV28	NA	13	NA	CASRRAPPYEQYF	TGTGCCAGCAGGCGAGCGCCTCCCTACGAGCAGTACTTC
TRBJ1-6	TRBV7-9	NA	13	NA	CASSLAGDSPLHF	TGTGCCAGCAGCCTCGCAGGGGACTCACCCCTCCACTTT
TRBJ1-1	TRBV11-2	NA	13	NA	CASSRGGNLEAFF	TGTGCCAGCAGCCGTGGTGGGAACCTTGAAGCTTTCTTT
TRBJ1-2	TRBV7-8	NA	14	NA	CASTTAGQGNGYTF	TGTGCCAGCACCACAGCCGGCCAGGGAAACGGCTACACCTTC
TRBJ2-7	TRBV10-3	NA	16	TRBD2	CAMGPGLAGGSYEQYF	TGTGCCATGGGGCCAGGACTAGCGGGAGGCTCCTACGAGCAGTACTTC
TRBJ2-7	TRBV4-1	NA	15	TRBD1	CASSQVGQRSYEQYF	TGCGCCAGCAGCCAAGTGGGACAGAGGTCCTACGAGCAGTACTTC
TRBJ2-5	TRBV7-8	NA	17	TRBD2	CASSLGTSVGYQETQYF	TGTGCCAGCAGCTTAGGTACTAGCGTAGGGTACCAAGAGACCCAGTACTTC
TRBJ2-3	TRBV27	NA	17	TRBD2	CASSLFPGGSSTDTQYF	TGTGCCAGCAGTTTATTTCCGGGAGGAAGTAGCACAGATACGCAGTATTTT
TRBJ1-1	TRBV4-3	NA	14	NA	CASSQDRRLTEAFF	TGCGCCAGCAGCCAAGATCGGCGACTCACTGAAGCTTTCTTT
TRBJ2-7	TRBV12-3/TRBV12-4	NA	12	NA	CASSFRVREQYF	TGTGCCAGCAGTTTCAGAGTAAGAGAGCAGTACTTC
TRBJ1-2	TRBV11-2	few	15	NA	CASSLEVPRAHGYTF	TGTGCCAGCAGCCTCGAAGTCCCCAGGGCCCATGGCTACACCTTC
TRBJ1-2	TRBV7-2	once	14	NA	CASSWEGGFYGYTF	TGTGCCAGCAGCTGGGAAGGGGGTTTCTATGGCTACACCTTC
TRBJ2-2	TRBV11-3	NA	18	TRBD2	CASSSGLAGGPDTGELFF	TGTGCCAGCAGCTCGGGACTAGCGGGGGGCCCGGACACCGGGGAGCTGTTTTTT
TRBJ2-2	TRBV3-1/TRBV3-2	NA	16	TRBD2	CASSQVTSGAVGELFF	TGTGCCAGCAGCCAAGTGACTAGCGGGGCGGTTGGGGAGCTGTTTTTT
TRBJ1-1	TRBV6-5	NA	15	NA	CASDLLGRGDTEAFF	TGTGCCAGCGACCTACTGGGGCGGGGGGACACTGAAGCTTTCTTT
TRBJ2-7	TRBV12-3/TRBV12-4	NA	12	NA	CASSLPPGEQYF	TGTGCCAGCAGTTTACCTCCTGGGGAGCAGTACTTC
TRBJ1-5	TRBV30	NA	15	NA	CAWSVPVTGGQPQHF	TGTGCCTGGAGTGTCCCCGTTACGGGTGGTCAGCCCCAGCATTTT
TRBJ1-1	TRBV6-1	NA	15	NA	CASSEAPLTDTEAFF	TGTGCCAGCAGTGAAGCGCCCCTCACTGACACTGAAGCTTTCTTT
TRBJ1-3	TRBV30	NA	13	NA	CAWNIAAGNTIYF	TGTGCCTGGAATATAGCCGCTGGAAACACCATATATTTT
TRBJ2-1	TRBV7-7	NA	14	NA	CASSRDLVYNEQFF	TGTGCTAGCAGCCGGGACTTGGTGTACAATGAGCAGTTCTTC
TRBJ1-2	TRBV6-5	once	15	NA	CASSFSTAAYNTYTF	TGTGCCAGCAGTTTTTCGACAGCCGCTTATAATACCTACACCTTC
TRBJ1-3	TRBV5-1	NA	13	NA	CASRQSSGNTIYF	TGCGCCAGCCGACAAAGCTCTGGAAACACCATATATTTT
TRBJ1-4	TRBV5-1	few	14	NA	CASSLEGRGEKLFF	TGCGCCAGCAGCTTGGAGGGGCGCGGTGAAAAACTGTTTTTT
TRBJ1-2	TRBV20-1	NA	11	NA	CSAPDTYGYTF	TGCAGTGCGCCTGACACCTATGGCTACACCTTC